Sequencing of this TCR beta chain was carried out in a study of Ad26.COV2.S vaccination and SARS-CoV-2 variants (dated by TCRdb to 2020 to 2022). At the level of the whole study: Donors in the vaccine arm were drawn from COV1001, a phase I-IIa trial of Ad26.COV2.S in healthy adults that was multicentre, randomized, double-blind and placebo-controlled. Ad26.COV2.S was administered intramuscularly at a dose of 5x10^10 or 1x10^11 viral particles, either as one shot or as two shots given 56 days apart. Sequencing of the TCRbeta repertoire served to evaluate the specificity and breadth of SARS-CoV-2-reactive T cell receptors following Ad26.COV2.S vaccination. A total of approximately 30 samples were included in the TCR-sequenced set, comprising roughly 19 Ad26.COV2.S vaccine recipients, 5 placebo recipients and 8 SARS-CoV-2 convalescent individuals. Trial participants were randomized into five groups of five: low-dose or high-dose Ad26.COV2.S given once or twice, or placebo on both occasions. Investigators remained blinded to trial group allocation during experiments and outcome assessment. Overall study results and their limits: The study was not powered for comparison of responses between vaccine doses or regimens. After vaccination, spike-specific CD8+ and CD4+ T cell responses were reported to show substantial breadth. Non-spike TCR breadth was comparable between vaccine and placebo recipients, consistent with the vaccine containing only spike. It was noted by the authors that total T cell responses may have been underestimated by the TCR breadth and depth analyses. Ad26.COV2.S recipients had higher spike-specific TCR breadth than placebo recipients (P = 0.0014).

The CDR3 runs 16 amino acids, cysteine and phenylalanine included. The read is trimmed to its CDR3 DNA, 48 bases read in frame from base 1. CDR1 MDHEN and CDR2 SYDVKM are derived from the germline V gene. V is clipped by 5 bases and J by 3 bases, and the sequence between their germline boundaries is 19 bases long. The immunoSEQ Assay was used to sequence TCRbeta CDR3 regions. After extraction, genomic DNA underwent amplification by bias-controlled multiplex PCR, followed by high-throughput sequencing. The authors' pipeline ran thus. To quantify the absolute abundance of every unique TCRbeta CDR3 region, sequences were collapsed and filtered. T cell fraction was estimated by normalizing TCRbeta template counts to usable DNA, with usable DNA measured through amplification of reference genes found in all nucleated cells. Repertoire TCRs were annotated as SARS-CoV-2-specific by exact matching of V gene, CDR3 amino acid sequence and J gene to a known reactive TCR set. The reference SARS-CoV-2 TCR set came from MIRA and was filtered for enrichment in COVID-19-positive ImmuneCODE repertoires, removing public or cross-reactive TCRs. Drawing on the MIRA antigens, annotated TCRs were analysed further at the level of specific ORF or position within ORF. Depth was the summed frequency of annotated unique rearrangements, while breadth was defined as annotated unique rearrangements over total unique productive rearrangements. TCR breadth was compared between groups using two-sided Wilcoxon rank-sum tests. TCRdb re-hosts the immuneACCESS table, in-frame sequences only. Its copies lack some clones; in the studies checked, an unresolved V gene accounts for under half of them, and the cause for the rest is not known. V, J and clone size were drawn from that table, and D and trimming were deduced from the DNA. For this sample there are about 400,000 clones; around nine tenths appear just once. Around 1.8% of the sample is taken by the ten largest.

The sample's treatment or condition, from its label and the paper: over 15 received Ad26.COV2.S at low or high dose, single or two shots; roughly 5 received placebo; per-sample allocation not given. Repertoires of vaccine and placebo recipients were sequenced from samples taken on day 63 after the first injection. In Cohort 1b, more than 20 adults aged 18-55 years were enrolled at a single site in Boston, USA, between 29 July and 7 August 2020. Ad26.COV2.S consisted of a replication-incompetent adenovirus type 26 vector by which a prefusion-stabilized SARS-CoV-2 spike protein from the original Wuhan strain was expressed. This clone was detected only once. What antigen it recognizes has not been identified. Base quality data are lacking; no much larger clone is found one base away.

This specimen was peripheral blood, taken in a trial of Ad26.COV2.S vaccine versus placebo. This clonotype was obtained from a person between 18 and 60 years old who received the Ad26.COV2.S COVID-19 vaccine or a placebo. The V and J segments used are TRBV28 and TRBJ1-1, and the D gene may be TRBD1, 6 bases matching. The CDR3 corresponds to CASSTPPGAADTEAFF. Read as DNA, the sequence is TGTGCCAGCAGTACCCCCCCGGGGGCAGCAGACACTGAAGCTTTCTTT.